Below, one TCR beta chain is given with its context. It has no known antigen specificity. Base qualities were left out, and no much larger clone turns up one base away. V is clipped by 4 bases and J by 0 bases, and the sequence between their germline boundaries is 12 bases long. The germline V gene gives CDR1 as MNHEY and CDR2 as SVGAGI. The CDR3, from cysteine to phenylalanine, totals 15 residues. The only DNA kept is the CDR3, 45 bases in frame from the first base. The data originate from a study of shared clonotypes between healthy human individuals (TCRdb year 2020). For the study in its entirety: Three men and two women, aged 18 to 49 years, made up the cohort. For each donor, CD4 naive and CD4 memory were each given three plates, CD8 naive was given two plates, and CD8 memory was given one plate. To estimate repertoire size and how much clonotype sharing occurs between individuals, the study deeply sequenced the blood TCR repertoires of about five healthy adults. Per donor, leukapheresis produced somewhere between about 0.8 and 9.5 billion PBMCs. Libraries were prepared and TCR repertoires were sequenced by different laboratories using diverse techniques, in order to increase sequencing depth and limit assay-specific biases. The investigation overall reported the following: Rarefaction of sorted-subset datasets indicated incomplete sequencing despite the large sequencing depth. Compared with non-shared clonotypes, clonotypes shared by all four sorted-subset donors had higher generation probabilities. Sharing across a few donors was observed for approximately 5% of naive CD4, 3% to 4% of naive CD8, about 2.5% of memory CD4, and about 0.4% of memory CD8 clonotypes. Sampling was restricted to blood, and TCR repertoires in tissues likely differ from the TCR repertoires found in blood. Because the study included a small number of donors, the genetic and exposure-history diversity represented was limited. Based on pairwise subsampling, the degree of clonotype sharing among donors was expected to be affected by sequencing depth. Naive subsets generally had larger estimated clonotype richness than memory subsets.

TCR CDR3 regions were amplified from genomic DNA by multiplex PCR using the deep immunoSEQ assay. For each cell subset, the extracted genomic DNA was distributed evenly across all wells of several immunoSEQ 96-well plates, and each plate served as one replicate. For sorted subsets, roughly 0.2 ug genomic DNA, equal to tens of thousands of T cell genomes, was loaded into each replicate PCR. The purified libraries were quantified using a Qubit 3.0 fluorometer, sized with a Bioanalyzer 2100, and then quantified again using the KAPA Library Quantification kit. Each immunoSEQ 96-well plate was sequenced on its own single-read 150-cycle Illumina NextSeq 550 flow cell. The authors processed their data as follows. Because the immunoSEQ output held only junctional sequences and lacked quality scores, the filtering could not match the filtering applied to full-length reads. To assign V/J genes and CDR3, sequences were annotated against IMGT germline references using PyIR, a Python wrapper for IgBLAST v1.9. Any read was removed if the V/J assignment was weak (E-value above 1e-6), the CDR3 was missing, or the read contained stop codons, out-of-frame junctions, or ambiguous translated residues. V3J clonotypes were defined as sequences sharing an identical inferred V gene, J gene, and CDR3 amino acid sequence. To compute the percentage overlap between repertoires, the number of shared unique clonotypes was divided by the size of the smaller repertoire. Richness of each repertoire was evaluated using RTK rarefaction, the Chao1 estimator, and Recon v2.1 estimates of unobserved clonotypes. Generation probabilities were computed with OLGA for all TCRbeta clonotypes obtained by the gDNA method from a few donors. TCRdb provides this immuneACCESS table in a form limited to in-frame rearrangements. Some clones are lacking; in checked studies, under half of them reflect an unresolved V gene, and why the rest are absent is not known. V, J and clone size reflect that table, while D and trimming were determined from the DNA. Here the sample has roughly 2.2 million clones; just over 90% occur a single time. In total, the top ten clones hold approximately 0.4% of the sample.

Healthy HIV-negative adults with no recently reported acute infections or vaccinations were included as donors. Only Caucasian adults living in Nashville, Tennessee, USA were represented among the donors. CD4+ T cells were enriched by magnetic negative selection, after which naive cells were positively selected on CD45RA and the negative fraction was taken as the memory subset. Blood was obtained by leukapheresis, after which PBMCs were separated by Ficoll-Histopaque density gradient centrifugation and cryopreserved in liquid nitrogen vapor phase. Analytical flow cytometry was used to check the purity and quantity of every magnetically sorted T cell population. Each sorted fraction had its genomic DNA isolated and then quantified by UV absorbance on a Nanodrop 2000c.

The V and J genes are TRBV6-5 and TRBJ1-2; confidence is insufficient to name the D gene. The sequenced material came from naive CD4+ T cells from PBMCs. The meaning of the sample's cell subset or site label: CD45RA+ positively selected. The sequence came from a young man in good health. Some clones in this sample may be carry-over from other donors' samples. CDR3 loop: CASSLSPDTNYGYTF. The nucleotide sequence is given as TGTGCCAGCAGTTTATCCCCAGATACTAACTATGGCTACACCTTC.